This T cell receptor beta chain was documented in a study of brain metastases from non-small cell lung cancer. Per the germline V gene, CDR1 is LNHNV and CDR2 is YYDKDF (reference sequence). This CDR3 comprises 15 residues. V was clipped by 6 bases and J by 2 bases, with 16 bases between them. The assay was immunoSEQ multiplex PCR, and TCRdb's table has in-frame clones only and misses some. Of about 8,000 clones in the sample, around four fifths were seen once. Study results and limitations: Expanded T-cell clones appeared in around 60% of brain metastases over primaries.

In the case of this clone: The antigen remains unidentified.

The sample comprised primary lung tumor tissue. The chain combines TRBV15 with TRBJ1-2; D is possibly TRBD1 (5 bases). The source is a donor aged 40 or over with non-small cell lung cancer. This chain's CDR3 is CATRFLSGANYGYTF. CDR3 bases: TGTGCCACCAGGTTCTTGTCCGGGGCCAACTATGGCTACACCTTC.